This T cell receptor (beta chain) was sequenced in a study of T cell responses to AZD1222 COVID-19 vaccine (dated by TCRdb to the early 2020s). Turning to the overall study: Because spike-specific TCR depth and breadth did not differ between the two schedules, AZD1222 recipients who got a second dose at roughly 4 weeks were pooled with those who got a second dose at roughly 12 weeks. Trial participants were enrolled by age into subgroups of 18-55, 56-69 and 70-plus years, and about 150, 27 and 61 TCR-sequenced participants, respectively, were included in these subgroups. TCR sequencing was performed for 230 to 250 trial participants, of whom around 210 were given two doses of AZD1222 and around 25 were given two doses of MenACWY control vaccine.

With respect to this clone: Its target antigen remains unknown. No clone much larger than this one lies a single base away; base qualities are absent.

The CDR3 regions of human TCRbeta chains were analyzed by immunosequencing. Under the source paper's analysis protocol: Repertoire TCRs were matched against a reference library of SARS-CoV-2-specific TCRs generated with the MIRA antigen-specificity platform. Breadth was defined as the fraction of unique TCRs that were SARS-CoV-2-associated, and depth was defined as the fraction of total T cells that were SARS-CoV-2-associated. Using the MIRA data, every spike-specific TCR was mapped to the spike region that the TCR reacted to and assigned to either a CD4 or a CD8 class. Log10-transformed breadth and depth values were compared by one-way ANOVA with Sidak's multiple comparisons tests. Imported from immuneACCESS, the table was reduced by TCRdb to in-frame sequences with V and J called. These copies leave out some clones; in studies compared against another copy, an unresolved V gene accounts for under half, and the cause of the remainder is not known. V and J calls and clone size are those listed in that table; D and trimming were worked out from the DNA. The sample table shows about 130,000 clones, and roughly nine tenths are seen once. Together, the top ten hold approximately 4.5% of the sample.

The intended sense of this specimen's time point label: baseline before first vaccination. Samples from vaccinated people were obtained from the UK trials COV001 and COV002, which included a single-blind randomized controlled phase 2/3 trial of AZD1222 (ChAdOx1 nCoV-19) in healthy adults. Trial participant PBMC samples were collected at day 0 and day 28 after the second dose for TCRbeta chain sequencing. What the work shows at the level of the full study, not this receptor alone: In the small 56-69-year group, the increase in depth fell short of significance, most likely because of low power. Vaccine-associated CD4 TCRs spanned the whole spike protein, with dominant responses in regions 160-218 and 743-854. Conclusions about previously exposed vaccinees were limited because only six AZD1222 recipients were SARS-CoV-2 seropositive at baseline. Most participants were white British and females outnumbered males, and the authors suggested that clonal diversity may have been underestimated. Epitopes outside the regions mutated in the B.1.351 and B.1.1.7 variants were reportedly recognized by nearly half of the unique spike-specific TCRs. After two AZD1222 doses, both the breadth and the depth of spike-specific TCRs were significantly higher than at day 0 and than in MenACWY recipients. Because no day 14 peak-response samples were available, repertoires were characterized only after the peak T cell response.

The CDR3 measures 16 amino acids from cysteine to phenylalanine. Only the CDR3 region is kept as DNA, spanning 48 bases read in frame from base 1. In the germline V gene (reference sequence), CDR1 corresponds to LGHDT and CDR2 to YNNKEL. V sheds 10 bases and J sheds 4 bases, leaving 22 bases between their ends. The V and J segments used are TRBV3-1 (or the pseudogene TRBV3-2) and TRBJ2-2, with TRBD1 as a weak D call on 6 bases. The receptor comes from an adult in good health. The source was peripheral blood, collected on day 0 of AZD1222 vaccination. In nucleotides, the sequence is TGTGCCACTAAGCAGGGGTCTGGTGGGGGCACCGGGGAGCTGTTTTTT. Translation gives CATKQGSGGGTGELFF.